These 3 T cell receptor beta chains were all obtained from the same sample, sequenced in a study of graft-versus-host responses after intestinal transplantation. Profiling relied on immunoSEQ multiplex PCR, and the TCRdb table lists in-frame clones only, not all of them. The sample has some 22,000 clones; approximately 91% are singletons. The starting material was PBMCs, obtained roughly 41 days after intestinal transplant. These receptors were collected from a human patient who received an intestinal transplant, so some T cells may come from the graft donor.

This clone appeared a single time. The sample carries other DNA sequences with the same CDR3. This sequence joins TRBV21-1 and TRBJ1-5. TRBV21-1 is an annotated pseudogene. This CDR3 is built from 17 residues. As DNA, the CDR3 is TGTGCCAGCAGCTTCCAAGTGCTACATTGGCATCATCAGCCCCAGCATTTT. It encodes CASSFQVLHWHHQPQHF.

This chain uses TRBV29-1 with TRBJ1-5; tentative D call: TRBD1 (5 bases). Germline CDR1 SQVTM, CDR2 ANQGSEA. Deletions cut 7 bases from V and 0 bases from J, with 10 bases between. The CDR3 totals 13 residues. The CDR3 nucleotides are TGCAGCGGGGACGGCAATAGCAATCAGCCCCAGCATTTT. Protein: CSGDGNSNQPQHF.

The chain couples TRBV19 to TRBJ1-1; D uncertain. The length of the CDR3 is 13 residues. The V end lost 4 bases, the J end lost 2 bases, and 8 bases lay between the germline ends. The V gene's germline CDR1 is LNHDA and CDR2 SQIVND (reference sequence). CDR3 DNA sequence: TGTGCCAGTAGTAGTACAGTCAACACTGAAGCTTTCTTT. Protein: CASSSTVNTEAFF. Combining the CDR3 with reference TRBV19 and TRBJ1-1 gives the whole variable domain DGGITQSPKYLFRKEGQNVTLSCEQNLNHDAMYWYRQDPGQGLRLIYYSQIVNDFQKGDIAEGYSVSREKKESFPLTVTSAQKNPTAFYLCASSSTVNTEAFFGQGTRLTVV.